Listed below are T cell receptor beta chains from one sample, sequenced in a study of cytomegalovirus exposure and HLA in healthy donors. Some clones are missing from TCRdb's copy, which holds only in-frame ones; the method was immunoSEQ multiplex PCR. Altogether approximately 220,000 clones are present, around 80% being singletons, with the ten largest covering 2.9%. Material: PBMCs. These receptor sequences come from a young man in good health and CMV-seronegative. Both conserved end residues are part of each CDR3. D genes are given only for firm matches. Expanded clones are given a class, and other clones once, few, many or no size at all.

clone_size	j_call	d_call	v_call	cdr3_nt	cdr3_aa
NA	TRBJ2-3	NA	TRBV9	TGTGCCAGCAGCGTAGGGATCCAGGGGAGCACAGATACGCAGTATTTT	CASSVGIQGSTDTQYF
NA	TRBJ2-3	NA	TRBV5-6	TGTGCCAGCAGCTTGGTTGCAGGCACTAGCACAGATACGCAGTATTTT	CASSLVAGTSTDTQYF
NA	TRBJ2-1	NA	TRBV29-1	TGCAGCGTTGAAGGGGACGCGGGGAGCTACAATGAGCAGTTCTTC	CSVEGDAGSYNEQFF
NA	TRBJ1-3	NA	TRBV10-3	TGTGCCATCAGGGAGCCCAACAGGGCCGCTGGAAACACCATATATTTT	CAIREPNRAAGNTIYF
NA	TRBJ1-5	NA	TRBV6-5	TGTGCCAGCCGAGGTCGGAGGTCCCAGCATTTT	CASRGRRSQHF
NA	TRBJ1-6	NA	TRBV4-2	TGTGCCAGCAGCCAAGAGGGGAGCTCCTATAATTCACCCCTCCACTTT	CASSQEGSSYNSPLHF
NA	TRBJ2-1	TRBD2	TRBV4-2	TGTGCCAGCAGCCAAAACGGACTAGCGGATTACAATGAGCAGTTCTTC	CASSQNGLADYNEQFF
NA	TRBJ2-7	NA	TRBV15	TGTGCCACCAGCAGTTGGCAGGGAATGGACGAGCAGTACTTC	CATSSWQGMDEQYF
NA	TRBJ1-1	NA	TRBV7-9	TGTGCCAGCAGCTTAATGGGCAGGGGTCATGCAGAAGCTTTCTTT	CASSLMGRGHAEAFF
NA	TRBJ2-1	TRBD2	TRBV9	TGTGCCAGCAGCGTAAGTACTGGCGGGGGGGCGAACAATGAGCAGTTCTTC	CASSVSTGGGANNEQFF
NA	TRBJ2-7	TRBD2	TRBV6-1	TGTGCCAGTGGGGCACAGCGGGGGTACGAGCAGTACTTC	CASGAQRGYEQYF
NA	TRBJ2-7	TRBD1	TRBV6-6	TGTGCCAGCAGTTACTCAGGGGGCGCGAAGGAGCAGTACTTC	CASSYSGGAKEQYF
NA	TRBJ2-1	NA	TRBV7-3	TGTGCCAGCAGCCCAGTCGGGGTAGGTGAGCAGTTCTTC	CASSPVGVGEQFF
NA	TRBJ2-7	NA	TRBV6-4	TGTGCCAGCAGTGTTAAACTTAGAGAGCAGTACTTC	CASSVKLREQYF
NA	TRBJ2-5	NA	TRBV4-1	TGCGCCAGCAGCCAACGGGGGAACTACCAAGAGACCCAGTACTTC	CASSQRGNYQETQYF
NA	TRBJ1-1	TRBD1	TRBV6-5	TGTGCCAGCAGTTTCAACAGGGGAGGGAACACTGAAGCTTTCTTT	CASSFNRGGNTEAFF
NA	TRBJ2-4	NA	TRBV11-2	TGTGCCAGCAGCCCCCGACAGGAACTAGCCAAAAACATTCAGTACTTC	CASSPRQELAKNIQYF
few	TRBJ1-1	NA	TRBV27	TGTGCCAGCAGTTTGGGGGCCCACATAGAAGCTTTCTTT	CASSLGAHIEAFF
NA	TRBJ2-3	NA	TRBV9	TGTGCCAGCAGTGCAACTACAGGGACTACAAGAGATACGCAGTATTTT	CASSATTGTTRDTQYF
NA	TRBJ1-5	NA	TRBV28	TGTGCCAGCAACCAGGGGATGAGCCGTCAGCCCCAGCATTTT	CASNQGMSRQPQHF
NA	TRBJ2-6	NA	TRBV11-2	TGTGCCAGCAGCTTAAGGGCGGTTAGAGGGTCTGGGGCCAACGTCCTGACTTTC	CASSLRAVRGSGANVLTF
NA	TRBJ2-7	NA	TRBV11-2	TGTGCCAGCAGCGCCCACTTGGGGGGTACTCCTCCTTCTTACGAGCAGTACTTC	CASSAHLGGTPPSYEQYF
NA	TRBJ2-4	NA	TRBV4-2	TGTGCCAGCAGCTTTTCGGACAGTAGAAACATTCAGTACTTC	CASSFSDSRNIQYF
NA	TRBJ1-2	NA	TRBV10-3	TGTGCCATCAACCCAGGGAACTATGGCTACACCTTC	CAINPGNYGYTF
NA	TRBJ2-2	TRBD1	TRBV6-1	TGTGCCAGCAGTGAGAACAGGGGGCGCACCGGGGAGCTGTTTTTT	CASSENRGRTGELFF
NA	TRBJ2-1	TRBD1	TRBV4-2	TGTGCCAGCAGCTGGCGCTTGGACAGGGTAGACAATGAGCAGTTCTTC	CASSWRLDRVDNEQFF
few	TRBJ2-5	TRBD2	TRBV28	TGTGCCAGCAGTTCGCCCTCGGGACTAGCGTTGAGAGAGACCCAGTACTTC	CASSSPSGLALRETQYF
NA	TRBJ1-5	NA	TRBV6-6	TGTGCCAGCAGTTCAGGGGATCAGCCCCAGCATTTT	CASSSGDQPQHF
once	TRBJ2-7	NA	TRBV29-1	TGCAGCGTTGTTTCGGACGAGCAGTACTTC	CSVVSDEQYF
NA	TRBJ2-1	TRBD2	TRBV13	TGTGCCAGCAGCCCAGGTCTAGCGGATGAGCAGTTCTTC	CASSPGLADEQFF
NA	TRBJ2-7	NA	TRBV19	TGTGCCAGTAGTATAGGGGGCAGCGAGCAGTACTTC	CASSIGGSEQYF
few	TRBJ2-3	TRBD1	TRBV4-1	TGCGCCAGCAGCCTGACAGGGGTGAGCACAGATACGCAGTATTTT	CASSLTGVSTDTQYF
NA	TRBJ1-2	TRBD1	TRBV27	TGTGCCAGCAGCACGGGACAGAACTACACCTTC	CASSTGQNYTF